This T cell receptor (beta chain) was recorded in a study of regulatory T cells in long-lasting Graves disease. For the study at large: To qualify as persistent, Graves' disease required over 5 years of antithyroid drugs with positive TSH receptor antibodies.

The sample holds many counts of this clonotype. Time point in this sample: persistent/refractory GD, antithyroid drugs over 5 years with positive TRAb. Isolated PBMC RNA provided the starting material for the TCR library. Germline-derived CDR1 and CDR2 are SEHNR and FQNEAQ (reference sequence). V shed 6 bases, J shed 7 bases, and the junction held 12 bases outside the gene matches. CDR3 length: 14 amino acids. Building of the TCR beta libraries involved iRepertoire HTBI primers and Arm-PCR of CDR3 regions. TCRdb re-derived calls from the multiplex PCR reads in MiXCR, one entry per CDR3 protein. The sample carries hundreds of thousands of distinct CDR3 sequences, less than 25% recorded once.

Sequenced material: peripheral blood mononuclear cells (PBMCs), taken when the disease was refractory, from a patient treated with antithyroid drugs. The TCR was taken from a female donor with Graves disease. This sequence joins TRBV7-9 and TRBJ2-7, with 7 nucleotides matching TRBD1. CDR3 loop: CASSIGGPAGEQYF. As DNA, the CDR3 is TGTGCCAGCAGTATAGGGGGCCCCGCAGGGGAGCAGTACTTC.